This TCR beta chain came from a study of T-cell memory formation after mild COVID-19. Study-wide findings and caveats: Most CD4+ clones that shrank were in CM and EM, while CD8+ ones turned up in EMRA.

Germline loops: CDR1 MNHEY, CDR2 SVGAGI. The CDR3 is made up of 16 amino acids. cDNA libraries for TCR alpha and TCR beta, carrying sample barcodes and UMIs, came from 5'RACE with constant-segment primers. One entry per CDR3 protein results from TCRdb running MiXCR on the 5' RACE reads. This sample has more than 300,000 distinct CDR3 sequences, with roughly an eighth found just once. With regard to this clonotype: Antigen unknown. An end of the junction differs from the germline gene, which may be a read error.

This TCR was sampled from a man between 18 and 29 years old who had mild COVID-19 (a few samples of this study predate the infection). Cell type and time point are not known. This sequence joins TRBV6-5 and TRBJ1-6; D gene ambiguous. Specimen: PBMCs or a T cell subset sorted from them (not recorded which). CDR3: CASRLLYSGYSSPLHF. CDR3 bases: TGTGCCAGCAGATTACTGTATTCTGGGTATAGTTCACCCCTCCACTTT.